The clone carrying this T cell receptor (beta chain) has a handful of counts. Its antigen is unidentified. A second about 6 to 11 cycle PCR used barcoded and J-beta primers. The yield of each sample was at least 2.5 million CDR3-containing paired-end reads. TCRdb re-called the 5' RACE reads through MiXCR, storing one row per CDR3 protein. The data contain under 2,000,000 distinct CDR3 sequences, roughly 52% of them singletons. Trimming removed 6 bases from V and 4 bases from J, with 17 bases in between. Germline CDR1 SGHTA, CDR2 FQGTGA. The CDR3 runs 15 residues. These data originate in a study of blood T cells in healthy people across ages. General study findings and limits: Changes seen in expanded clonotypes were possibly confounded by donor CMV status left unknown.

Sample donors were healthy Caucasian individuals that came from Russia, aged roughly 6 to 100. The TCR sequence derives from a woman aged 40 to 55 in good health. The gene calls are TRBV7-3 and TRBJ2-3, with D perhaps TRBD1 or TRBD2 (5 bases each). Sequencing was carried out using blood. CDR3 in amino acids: CASSAGASKADTQYF. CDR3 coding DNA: TGTGCCAGCAGTGCTGGGGCTAGCAAAGCAGATACGCAGTATTTT.